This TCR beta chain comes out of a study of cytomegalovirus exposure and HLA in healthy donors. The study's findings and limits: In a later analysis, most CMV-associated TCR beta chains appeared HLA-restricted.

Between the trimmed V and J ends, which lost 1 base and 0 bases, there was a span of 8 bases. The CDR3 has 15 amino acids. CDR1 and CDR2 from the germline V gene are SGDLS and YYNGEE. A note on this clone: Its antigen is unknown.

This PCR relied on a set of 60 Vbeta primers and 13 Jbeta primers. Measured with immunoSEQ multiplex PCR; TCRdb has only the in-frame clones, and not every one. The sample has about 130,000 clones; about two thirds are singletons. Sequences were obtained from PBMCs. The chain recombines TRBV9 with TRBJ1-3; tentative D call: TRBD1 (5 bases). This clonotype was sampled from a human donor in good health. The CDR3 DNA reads TGTGCCAGCAGCGTACAGGGATTCTCTGGAAACACCATATATTTT. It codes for CASSVQGFSGNTIYF. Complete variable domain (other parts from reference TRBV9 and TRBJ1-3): DSGVTQTPKHLITATGQRVTLRCSPRSGDLSVYWYQQSLDQGLQFLIQYYNGEERAKGNILERFSAQQFPDLHSELNLSSLELGDSALYFCASSVQGFSGNTIYFGEGSWLTVV.